This passage covers 20 T cell receptor beta chains from one sample sequenced in a study of shared clonotypes between healthy human individuals. Some clones are missing from TCRdb's copy, which holds only in-frame ones; the method was immunoSEQ multiplex PCR. The table shows approximately 1,500,000 clones, with approximately 98% occurring only once. The sequenced material came from naive CD4+ T cells sorted from blood. As to subset: CD45RA+ positively selected. These receptors came from a man aged 25-40 years in good health.

The sample holds one count of this clone. CDR3 sequence (DNA): TGTGCCACCAGCAGACCGAGTTTTCGCGATGAGCAGTTCTTC. Translated, it gives CATSRPSFRDEQFF. The J gene is TRBJ2-1, the V gene TRBV15; no clear D gene. The CDR3 sequence is 14 residues long. CDR1 LNHNV and CDR2 YYDKDF come from the germline V gene (reference sequence). The germline V and J ends were trimmed by 2 bases and 8 bases, with 13 bases remaining between them.

Details on this clone: The sample has other DNA sequences that encode this CDR3 too. The chain has TRBV9 and TRBJ2-3, with TRBD2 matching over 7 bases. The CDR3 contains 16 residues. CDR1 is SGDLS, CDR2 YYNGEE, per germline. V was pared by 2 bases and J by 2 bases, with 8 bases of the junction left unmatched. CDR3 residues: CASSVSGSPATDTQYF. The DNA of the CDR3 is TGTGCCAGCAGCGTTAGCGGGTCCCCCGCCACAGATACGCAGTATTTT.

DNA of the CDR3: TGTGCCAGCCGGCAGGCGAGATCATCCTACGAGCAGTACTTC. Amino acids: CASRQARSSYEQYF. This chain uses TRBV19 with TRBJ2-7; D unresolved. Germline V gene data show CDR1 as LNHDA and CDR2 as SQIVND (reference sequence). Trimming cost V 9 bases and J 1 base, with 16 bases left between them. This CDR3 has 14 residues.

This CDR3 reads CSVEPRVNGYTF. CDR3 coding DNA: TGCAGCGTTGAACCCAGGGTGAATGGCTACACCTTC. The J gene is TRBJ1-2, the V gene TRBV29-1, with D perhaps matching TRBD1 (5 bases). CDR3 length: 12 residues. The ends were cut back, 2 bases at V and 6 bases at J, with 10 bases in the middle. Germline CDR1 SQVTM, CDR2 ANQGSEA.

This chain uses TRBV10-1 with TRBJ2-5; 13 bases are a match to TRBD2. J was trimmed by 5 bases and V by 4 bases; bases with no gene match: 7. The CDR3 is 16 amino acids. The germline V gene encodes CDR1 WNHNN and CDR2 SYGVQD (reference sequence). The CDR3 DNA reads TGCGCCAGCAGTGTTGGGACTAGCGGGATCTGGGAGACCCAGTACTTC. Its translation: CASSVGTSGIWETQYF.

The chain carries TRBV20-1 and TRBJ2-7, with 9 bases matching TRBD1. This CDR3 contains 11 residues. The germline V gene has CDR1 DFQATT and CDR2 SNEGSKA (reference sequence). Trimming removed 7 bases from V and 5 bases from J; junction bases left unmatched: 3. The CDR3 region has the DNA TGCAGTGTACAGGGGGCTGACGAGCAGTACTTC. Amino acid sequence: CSVQGADEQYF.

The genes are TRBV7-9 and TRBJ1-1; a weak D match, TRBD1 (6 bases). CDR3 length: 13 residues. V lost 5 bases to trimming and J lost 4 bases, with 11 bases between them. Germline V gene lookup returns CDR1 SEHNR and CDR2 FQNEAQ (reference sequence). This CDR3 reads CASSVDRGTEAFF. Written as DNA, the CDR3 is TGTGCCAGCAGCGTGGACAGAGGCACTGAAGCTTTCTTT. The full variable domain, with the rest looked up from reference TRBV7-9 and TRBJ1-1, is DTGVSQNPRHKITKRGQNVTFRCDPISEHNRLYWYRQTLGQGPEFLTYFQNEAQLEKSRLLSDRFSAERPKGSFSTLEIQRTEQGDSAMYLCASSVDRGTEAFFGQGTRLTVV.

The chain uses TRBV6-6 and TRBJ2-7; D perhaps matches TRBD2 (6 bases). CDR1 MNHNY and CDR2 SVGAGI come from the germline V gene (reference sequence). The CDR3 length is 14 residues. V was pared by 5 bases and J by 4 bases, with 15 bases between. The CDR3 sequence is CASSLGGVNYEQYF. CDR3 sequence (DNA): TGTGCCAGCAGTCTAGGAGGGGTAAATTACGAGCAGTACTTC.

This sequence joins TRBV5-6 and TRBJ2-7; weak D call: TRBD1 (6 bases). Germline V gives CDR1 SGHDT, CDR2 YYEEEE. V was pared by 4 bases and J by 4 bases, with 12 bases between. This CDR3 has 13 amino acids. CDR3 coding DNA: TGTGCCAGCAGCCCGTCAGGGGTGTACGAGCAGTACTTC. Its protein product is CASSPSGVYEQYF.

This chain links TRBV6-1 with TRBJ2-6; tentatively, D is TRBD1 (6 bases). Trimming stripped 7 bases from V and 0 bases from J, with 10 bases between. The CDR3 runs to 15 residues. Germline assignment: CDR1 MNHNS and CDR2 SASEGT. CDR3 loop: CASTGAISGANVLTF. In nucleotides, the CDR3 is TGTGCCAGCACAGGGGCGATCTCTGGGGCCAACGTCCTGACTTTC.

The chain combines TRBV5-1 with TRBJ2-3, with D perhaps matching TRBD1 (5 bases). V lost 6 bases to trimming and J lost 5 bases, with 13 bases between them. The germline gives CDR1 SGHRS, CDR2 YFSETQ. The CDR3 contains 13 residues. CDR3 residues: CASKSRVQDTQYF. The CDR3 nucleotides read TGCGCCAGCAAAAGCAGGGTCCAAGATACGCAGTATTTT. Supplemented by reference TRBV5-1 and TRBJ2-3, the full variable domain reads KAGVTQTPRYLIKTRGQQVTLSCSPISGHRSVSWYQQTPGQGLQFLFEYFSETQRNKGNFPGRFSGRQFSNSRSEMNVSTLELGDSALYLCASKSRVQDTQYFGPGTRLTVL.

V is TRBV30 and J is TRBJ1-3, with D hard to call. Germline V gene sequence: CDR1 GTSNPN, CDR2 SVGIG (reference sequence). The CDR3 totals 14 residues. V dropped 4 bases and J dropped 0 bases, with 10 bases sitting between them. CDR3 DNA: TGTGCCTGGAAATTCGGTAGCTCTGGAAACACCATATATTTT. Protein sequence: CAWKFGSSGNTIYF. The variable domain in full, with the rest retrieved from reference TRBV30 and TRBJ1-3, is SQTIHQWPATLVQPVGSPLSLECTVEGTSNPNLYWYRQAAGRGLQLLFYSVGIGQISSEVPQNLSASRPQDRQFILSSKKLLLSDSGFYLCAWKFGSSGNTIYFGEGSWLTVV.

V usage is TRBV7-2 and J usage is TRBJ2-1; TRBD2 is a possible D gene (6 bases). The length of the CDR3 is 13 residues. Per the germline V gene, CDR1 is SGHTA and CDR2 is FQGNSA. Trimming cost V 1 base and J 15 bases, with 16 bases left between them. In DNA, the CDR3 is TGTGCCAGCAGCTTAGATCCCCCGGAGGGCCGGTTCTTC. Amino acids: CASSLDPPEGRFF.

Details on this clone: An end of the junction does not agree with germline; a read error may underlie this. The J gene is TRBJ2-7, the V gene TRBV5-6, with 10 bases that match TRBD2. Germline CDR1 reads SGHDT; CDR2 reads YYEEEE. There are 13 residues in the CDR3. This chain's CDR3 is CASFQREGFFLDF. The DNA for the CDR3 is TGTGCCAGCTTCCAGCGGGAGGGATTTTTTTTGGACTTC.

Concerning this clone itself: This same CDR3 is encoded by further DNA sequences in the sample. V is TRBV10-3 and J is TRBJ1-4, with TRBD1 as a possible D gene (5 bases). From germline, CDR1 is ENHRY and CDR2 SYGVKD. CDR3 length: 14 residues. The V gene lost 2 bases and the J gene lost 4 bases, with 8 bases spanning the gap. CDR3 region: CAISEGGGNEKLFF. The CDR3 DNA sequence: TGTGCCATCAGTGAGGGCGGGGGTAATGAAAAACTGTTTTTT.

About this clone: This sample also contains other DNA sequences that code for the same CDR3. This rearrangement joins TRBV18 to TRBJ2-2, with 10 bases fitting TRBD2. Looked up from germline, CDR1 is KGHSH and CDR2 is LQKENI. V trimming: 1 base; J trimming: 4 bases; junction bases outside the gene matches: 3. This CDR3 contains 16 residues. CDR3 amino acids: CASSPLAGGSTGELFF. The CDR3 DNA follows: TGTGCCAGCTCACCACTAGCGGGAGGTTCCACCGGGGAGCTGTTTTTT. Variable domain in full (rest from reference TRBV18 and TRBJ2-2): NAGVMQNPRHLVRRRGQEARLRCSPMKGHSHVYWYRQLPEEGLKFMVYLQKENIIDESGMPKERFSAEFPKEGPSILRIQQVVRGDSAAYFCASSPLAGGSTGELFFGEGSRLTVL.

V and J are TRBV9 and TRBJ2-1, with 7 bases aligning to TRBD2. The CDR3 totals 16 residues. Trimming at V came to 2 bases and at J to 6 bases, leaving 11 bases not matched to a gene. In germline, CDR1 is SGDLS, CDR2 YYNGEE. CDR3 DNA sequence: TGTGCCAGCAGCGTTTCGCCTAGCGGCCTCCCCAATGAGCAGTTCTTC. It yields the protein CASSVSPSGLPNEQFF.

This chain joins TRBV6-6 and TRBJ2-7; D call uncertain. CDR1 MNHNY and CDR2 SVGAGI come from the germline V gene (reference sequence). V gave up 7 bases and J gave up 6 bases, with 7 bases separating them. This CDR3 spans 10 amino acids. The CDR3 sequence: CASTLAEQYF. CDR3 DNA sequence: TGTGCCAGCACCCTGGCCGAGCAGTACTTC.

The rearrangement links TRBV19 to TRBJ1-4; D is unresolved. This CDR3 contains 15 residues. Germline loops: CDR1 LNHDA, CDR2 SQIVND (reference sequence). Trimming took 3 bases from V and 4 from J, leaving 12 bases between them. CDR3 sequence: CASSIRWARNEKLFF. Written as DNA, the CDR3 is TGTGCCAGTAGTATCCGGTGGGCCCGTAATGAAAAACTGTTTTTT.

The V call is TRBV10-3, the J call TRBJ2-7, with a weak D call TRBD1 (5 bases). CDR1 ENHRY and CDR2 SYGVKD come from the germline V gene. The CDR3 is 16 amino acids. V was clipped by 3 bases and J by 2 bases, with 17 bases between them. The CDR3 DNA follows: TGTGCCATCAGTGACAGGGTCAAAAAACCCACCTACGAGCAGTACTTC. It yields the protein CAISDRVKKPTYEQYF.